Given below is one T cell receptor beta chain in context. The specificity of this receptor is unknown. Base-call qualities are not available, and no considerably larger clone is one nucleotide away. Using the deep immunoSEQ assay, multiplex PCR amplified TCR CDR3 regions from genomic DNA. Extracted genomic DNA from each cell subset was spread evenly across all wells of several immunoSEQ 96-well plates, with each plate serving as a replicate. For unsorted PBMC, roughly 300 ng of genomic DNA, equivalent to around 33,000 T cell genomes, went into each replicate PCR. Ten immunoSEQ deep assay plates were used to sequence unsorted PBMC genomic DNA. Purified libraries were quantified with a Qubit 3.0 fluorometer, sized on a Bioanalyzer 2100, and re-quantified with the KAPA Library Quantification kit. Every immunoSEQ 96-well plate was sequenced on a dedicated single-read 150-cycle Illumina NextSeq 550 flow cell. The published analysis was carried out like this. Because the immunoSEQ output held only junctional sequences and lacked quality scores, the filtering could not match the filtering applied to full-length reads. Sequences were annotated with PyIR, a Python wrapper for IgBLAST v1.9, using IMGT germline references to assign V/J genes and CDR3. Reads were filtered out if the reads had weak V/J assignments (E-value above 1e-6), no CDR3, stop codons, out-of-frame junctions, or ambiguous translated residues. V3J clonotypes were defined as sequences sharing an identical inferred V gene, J gene, and CDR3 amino acid sequence. To compute the percentage overlap between repertoires, the number of shared unique clonotypes was divided by the size of the smaller repertoire. Richness of each repertoire was evaluated using RTK rarefaction, the Chao1 estimator, and Recon v2.1 estimates of unobserved clonotypes. TCRdb holds this immuneACCESS table with in-frame rearrangements only. Some clones are missing; in checked studies, unresolved V genes explain under half, and the rest has no known cause. Clonal size and the V and J genes are those of that table, whereas D and trimming came from the DNA. The sample table holds some 470,000 clones, of which 60% to 85% were seen once. Clones ranked in the top ten supply 10% to 15% of the sample.

The data were obtained in a study of shared clonotypes between healthy human individuals (dated by TCRdb to 2018 to 2020). The study in broad terms: Three men and a couple of women, aged 18 to 49 years, made up the cohort. The study deeply sequenced blood TCR repertoires of five healthy adults to estimate repertoire size and the extent of clonotype sharing between individuals. Different laboratories and diverse techniques were used to prepare libraries and sequence TCR repertoires, to increase sequencing depth and limit assay-specific biases. Between about 0.8 and 9 billion PBMCs per donor were obtained by leukapheresis.

From the cysteine up to the phenylalanine, the CDR3 has a length of 19 residues. This entry keeps only the CDR3 DNA: 57 bases, framed from base 1. V is clipped by 2 bases and J by 1 base, and the sequence between their germline boundaries is 23 bases long. The germline V gene provides CDR1 MGHRA and CDR2 YSYEKL. Results and caveats for the whole study, not just this receptor: Only blood was sampled, and tissue TCR repertoires likely differ from those in blood. Pairwise subsampling led to the expectation that sequencing depth would affect the degree of clonotype sharing among donors. Because the study included only a small number of donors, the genetic and exposure-history diversity represented was limited.

Donors were healthy HIV-negative adults with no recently reported acute infections or vaccinations. All donors were Caucasian adults living in Nashville, Tennessee, USA. For unsorted samples, about 90 million PBMCs were counted and genomic DNA was extracted with the QIAamp DNA Blood Mini kit. After blood collection by leukapheresis, PBMCs were isolated using Ficoll-Histopaque density gradient centrifugation and then cryopreserved in the vapor phase of liquid nitrogen. This sequence was found in a woman in her thirties or forties in good health. Some clones in this sample may be carry-over from other donors' samples. The sequenced material came from PBMCs. This sequence uses TRBV4-1 and TRBJ1-1; perhaps TRBD1 is the D gene, with 5 bases matching. The CDR3 amino acid sequence is: CASSQHRWGFEGSNTEAFF. The DNA reads as follows: TGCGCCAGCAGCCAACACCGATGGGGGTTTGAGGGTTCGAACACTGAAGCTTTCTTT.